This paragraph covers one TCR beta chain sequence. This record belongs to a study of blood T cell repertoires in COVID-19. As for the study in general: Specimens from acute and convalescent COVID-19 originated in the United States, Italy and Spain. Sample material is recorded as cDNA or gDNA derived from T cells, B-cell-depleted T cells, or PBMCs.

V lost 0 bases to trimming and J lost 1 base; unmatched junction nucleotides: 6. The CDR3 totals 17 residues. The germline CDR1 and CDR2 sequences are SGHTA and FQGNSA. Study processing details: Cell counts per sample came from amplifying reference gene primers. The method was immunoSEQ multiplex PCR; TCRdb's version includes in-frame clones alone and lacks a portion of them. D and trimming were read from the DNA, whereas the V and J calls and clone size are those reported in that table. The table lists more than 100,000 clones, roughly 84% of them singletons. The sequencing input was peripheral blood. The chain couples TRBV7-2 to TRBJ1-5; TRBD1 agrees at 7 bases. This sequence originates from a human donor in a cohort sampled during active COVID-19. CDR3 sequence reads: CASSLAGGLRSNQPQHF. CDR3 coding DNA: TGTGCCAGCAGCTTAGCAGGGGGCTTAAGAAGCAATCAGCCCCAGCATTTT.